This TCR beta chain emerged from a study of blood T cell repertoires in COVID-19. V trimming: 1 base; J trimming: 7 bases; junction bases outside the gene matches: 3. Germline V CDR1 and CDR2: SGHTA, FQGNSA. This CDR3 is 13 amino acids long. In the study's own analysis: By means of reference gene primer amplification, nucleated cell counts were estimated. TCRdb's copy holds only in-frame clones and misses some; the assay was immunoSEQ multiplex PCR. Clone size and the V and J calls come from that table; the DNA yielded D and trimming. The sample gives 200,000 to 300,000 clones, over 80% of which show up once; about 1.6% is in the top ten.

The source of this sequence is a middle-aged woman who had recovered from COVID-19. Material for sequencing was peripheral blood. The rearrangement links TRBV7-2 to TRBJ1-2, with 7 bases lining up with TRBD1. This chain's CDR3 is CASSLDGTAGYTF. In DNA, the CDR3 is TGTGCCAGCAGCTTAGACGGGACAGCTGGCTACACCTTC.